This T cell receptor (beta chain) appears in the sequencing data of a study of T cell responses to AZD1222 COVID-19 vaccine. Comments on this clone: Its target is unknown.

Findings of the study overall: Recipients of AZD1222 seropositive at baseline numbered only 6 or 7. The span of vaccine-associated CD4 TCRs extended across spike, with dominance at 160-218 and 743-854. Donor demographics were predominantly white British with a female majority; clonal diversity may be underestimated.

V gave up 6 bases and J gave up 4 bases, with 10 bases separating them. The CDR3 is 13 residues long. The method was immunoSEQ multiplex PCR; TCRdb's version includes in-frame clones alone and lacks a portion of them. Here the sample spans 150,000 to 200,000 clones, approximately 94% being singletons. The V and J genes are TRBV12-3 or TRBV12-4 and TRBJ1-3; D is unclear. The sequencing here drew on peripheral blood, taken 28 days after the second AZD1222 dose. The TCR sequence derives from an adult who received the AZD1222 COVID-19 vaccine. CDR3 region: CASSLGMGNTIYF. CDR3 nucleotides: TGTGCCAGCAGCCTCGGAATGGGAAACACCATATATTTT.